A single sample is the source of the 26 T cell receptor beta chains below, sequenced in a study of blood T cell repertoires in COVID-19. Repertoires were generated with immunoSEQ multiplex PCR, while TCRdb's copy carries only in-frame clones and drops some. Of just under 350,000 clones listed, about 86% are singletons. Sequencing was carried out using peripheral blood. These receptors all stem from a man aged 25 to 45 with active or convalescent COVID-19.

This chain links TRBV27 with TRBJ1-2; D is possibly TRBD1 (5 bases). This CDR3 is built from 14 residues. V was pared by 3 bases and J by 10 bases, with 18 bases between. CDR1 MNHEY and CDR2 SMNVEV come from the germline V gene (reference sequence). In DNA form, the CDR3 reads TGTGCCAGCAGTTTTACGGCAGGGAAATACGCCTACACCTTC. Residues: CASSFTAGKYAYTF.

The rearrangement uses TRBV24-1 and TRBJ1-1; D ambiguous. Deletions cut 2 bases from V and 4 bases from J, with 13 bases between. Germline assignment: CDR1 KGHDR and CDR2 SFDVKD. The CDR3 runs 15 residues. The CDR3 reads CATSDSGRGITEAFF. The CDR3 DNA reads TGTGCCACCAGTGATTCGGGTCGGGGAATCACTGAAGCTTTCTTT.

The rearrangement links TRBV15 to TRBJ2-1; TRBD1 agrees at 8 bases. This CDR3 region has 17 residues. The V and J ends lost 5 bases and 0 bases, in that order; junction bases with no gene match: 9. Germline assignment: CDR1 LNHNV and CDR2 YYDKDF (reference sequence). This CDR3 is CATSHPGTGASYNEQFF. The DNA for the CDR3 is TGTGCCACCAGCCACCCCGGGACAGGCGCCTCCTACAATGAGCAGTTCTTC.

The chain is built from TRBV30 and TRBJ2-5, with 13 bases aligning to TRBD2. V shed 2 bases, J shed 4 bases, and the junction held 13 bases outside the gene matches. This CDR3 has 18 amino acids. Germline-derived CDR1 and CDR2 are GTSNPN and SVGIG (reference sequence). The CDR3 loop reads CAWSPGKTSGGALETQYF. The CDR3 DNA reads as TGTGCCTGGAGTCCCGGAAAAACTAGCGGGGGGGCATTAGAGACCCAGTACTTC.

The CDR3 reads CASSLRGGSQPQHF. The CDR3 DNA reads as TGTGCCAGCAGCTTGAGAGGGGGCAGTCAGCCCCAGCATTTT. This chain connects TRBV7-2 to TRBJ1-5, with 7 nucleotides matching TRBD1. V lost 3 bases, J lost 6 bases, and 5 bases stayed unmatched. Germline values: CDR1 SGHTA, CDR2 FQGNSA. This CDR3 is built from 14 residues.

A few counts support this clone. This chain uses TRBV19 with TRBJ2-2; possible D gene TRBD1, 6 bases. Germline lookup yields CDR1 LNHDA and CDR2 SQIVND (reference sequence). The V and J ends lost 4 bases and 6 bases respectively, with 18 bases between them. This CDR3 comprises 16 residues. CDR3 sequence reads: CASSTTGSPQAGELFF. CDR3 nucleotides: TGTGCCAGTAGTACCACAGGGAGCCCACAGGCCGGGGAGCTGTTTTTT.

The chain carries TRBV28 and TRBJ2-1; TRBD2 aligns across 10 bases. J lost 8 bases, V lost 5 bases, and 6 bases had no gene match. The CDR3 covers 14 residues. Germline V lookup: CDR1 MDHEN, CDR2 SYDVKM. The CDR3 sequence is CASSGAGGPYEQFF. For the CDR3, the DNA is TGTGCCAGCAGTGGAGCGGGAGGGCCATATGAGCAGTTCTTC.

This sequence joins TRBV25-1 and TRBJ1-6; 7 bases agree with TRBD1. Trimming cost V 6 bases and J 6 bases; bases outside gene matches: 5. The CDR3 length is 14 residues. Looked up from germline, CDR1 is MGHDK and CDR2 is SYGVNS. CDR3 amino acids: CASRTGQLNSPLHF. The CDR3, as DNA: TGTGCCAGCAGGACAGGGCAACTTAATTCACCCCTCCACTTT.

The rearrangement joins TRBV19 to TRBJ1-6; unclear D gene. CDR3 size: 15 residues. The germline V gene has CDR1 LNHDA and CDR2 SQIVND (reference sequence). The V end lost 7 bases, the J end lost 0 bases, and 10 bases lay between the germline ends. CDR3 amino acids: CASTLTSSYNSPLHF. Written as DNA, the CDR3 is TGTGCCAGTACCTTGACTAGCTCCTATAATTCACCCCTCCACTTT.

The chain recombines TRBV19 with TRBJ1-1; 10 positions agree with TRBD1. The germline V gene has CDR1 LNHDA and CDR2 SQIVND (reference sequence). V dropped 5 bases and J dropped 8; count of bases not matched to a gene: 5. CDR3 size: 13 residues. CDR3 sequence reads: CASSRQGAGEAFF. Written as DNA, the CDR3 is TGTGCCAGTAGTCGACAGGGGGCCGGGGAAGCTTTCTTT.

The CDR3 is CASSEGQGGSTGELFF. CDR3 coding DNA: TGTGCCAGCAGTGAAGGGCAGGGGGGTAGCACCGGGGAGCTGTTTTTT. The genes are TRBV6-1 and TRBJ2-2; the D gene is possibly TRBD1 (7 bases). Trimming shortened V by 1 base and J by 4 bases, and 13 bases separated the two germline ends. Germline CDR1 reads MNHNS; CDR2 reads SASEGT. This CDR3 is 16 amino acids long.

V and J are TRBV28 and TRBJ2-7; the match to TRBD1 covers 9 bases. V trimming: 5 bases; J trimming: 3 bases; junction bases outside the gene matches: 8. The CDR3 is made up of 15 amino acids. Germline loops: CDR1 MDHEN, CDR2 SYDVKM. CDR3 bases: TGTGCCAGCAGTCCCTCGACAGGGGGGAACTACGAGCAGTACTTC. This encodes CASSPSTGGNYEQYF.

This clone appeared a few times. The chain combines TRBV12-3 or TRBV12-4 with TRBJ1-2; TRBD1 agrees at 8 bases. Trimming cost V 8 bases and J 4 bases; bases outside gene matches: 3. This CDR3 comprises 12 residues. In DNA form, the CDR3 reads TGTGCCAGCGAGGACAGGGTCTATGGCTACACCTTC. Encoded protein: CASEDRVYGYTF.

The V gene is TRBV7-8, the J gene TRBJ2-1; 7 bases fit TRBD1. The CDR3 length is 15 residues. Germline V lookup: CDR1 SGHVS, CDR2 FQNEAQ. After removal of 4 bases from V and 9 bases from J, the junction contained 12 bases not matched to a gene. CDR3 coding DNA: TGTGCCAGCAGCTCGTTGGCGACAGGGTCATTTGAGCAGTTCTTC. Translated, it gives CASSSLATGSFEQFF.

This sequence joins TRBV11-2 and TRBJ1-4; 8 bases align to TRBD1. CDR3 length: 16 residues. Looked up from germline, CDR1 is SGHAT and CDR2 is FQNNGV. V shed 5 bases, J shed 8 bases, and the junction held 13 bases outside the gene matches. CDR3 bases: TGTGCCAGCAGCAAGGGGAACAGGGGGTTGAGGGAAAAACTGTTTTTT. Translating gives CASSKGNRGLREKLFF.

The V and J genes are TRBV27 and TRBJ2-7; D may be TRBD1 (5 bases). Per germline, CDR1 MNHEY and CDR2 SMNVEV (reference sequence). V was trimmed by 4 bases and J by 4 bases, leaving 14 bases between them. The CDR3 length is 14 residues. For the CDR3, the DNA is TGTGCCAGCAGTTCCCCCGCACAGGCGTACGAGCAGTACTTC. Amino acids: CASSSPAQAYEQYF.

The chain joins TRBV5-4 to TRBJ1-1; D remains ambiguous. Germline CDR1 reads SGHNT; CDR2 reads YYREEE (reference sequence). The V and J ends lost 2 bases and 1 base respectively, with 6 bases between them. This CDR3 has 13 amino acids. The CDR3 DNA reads TGTGCCAGCAGCTTTTGGGCGAACACTGAAGCTTTCTTT. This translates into CASSFWANTEAFF.

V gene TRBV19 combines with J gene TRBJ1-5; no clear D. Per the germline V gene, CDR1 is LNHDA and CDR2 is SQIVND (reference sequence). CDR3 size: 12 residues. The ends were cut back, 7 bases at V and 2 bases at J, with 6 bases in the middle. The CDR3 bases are TGTGCCAGTACTGTTGGCAATCAGCCCCAGCATTTT. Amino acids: CASTVGNQPQHF.

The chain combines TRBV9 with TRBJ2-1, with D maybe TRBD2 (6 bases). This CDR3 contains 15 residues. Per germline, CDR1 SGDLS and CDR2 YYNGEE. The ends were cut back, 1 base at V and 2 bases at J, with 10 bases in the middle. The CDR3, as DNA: TGTGCCAGCAGCGTAATGGACTACGCCTACAATGAGCAGTTCTTC. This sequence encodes CASSVMDYAYNEQFF. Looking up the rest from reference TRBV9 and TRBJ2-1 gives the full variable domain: DSGVTQTPKHLITATGQRVTLRCSPRSGDLSVYWYQQSLDQGLQFLIQYYNGEERAKGNILERFSAQQFPDLHSELNLSSLELGDSALYFCASSVMDYAYNEQFFGPGTRLTVL.

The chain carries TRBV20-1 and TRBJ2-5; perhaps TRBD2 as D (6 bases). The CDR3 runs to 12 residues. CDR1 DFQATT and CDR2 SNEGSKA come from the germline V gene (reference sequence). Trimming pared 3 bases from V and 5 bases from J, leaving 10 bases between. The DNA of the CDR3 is TGCAGTGCTAGTGGGGACTCGGAGACCCAGTACTTC. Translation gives CSASGDSETQYF.

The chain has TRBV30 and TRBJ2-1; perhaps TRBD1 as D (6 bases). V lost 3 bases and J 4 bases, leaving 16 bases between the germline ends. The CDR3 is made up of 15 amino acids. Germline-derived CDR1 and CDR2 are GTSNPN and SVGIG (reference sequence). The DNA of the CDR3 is TGTGCCTGGAGGGGTACAGGGCGGGCTTACAATGAGCAGTTCTTC. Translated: CAWRGTGRAYNEQFF.

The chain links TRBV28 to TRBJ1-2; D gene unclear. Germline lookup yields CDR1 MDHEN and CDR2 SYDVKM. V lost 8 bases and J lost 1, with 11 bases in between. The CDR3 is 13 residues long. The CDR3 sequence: CASVLPGNYGYTF. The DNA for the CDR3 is TGTGCCAGCGTACTTCCTGGTAACTATGGCTACACCTTC.

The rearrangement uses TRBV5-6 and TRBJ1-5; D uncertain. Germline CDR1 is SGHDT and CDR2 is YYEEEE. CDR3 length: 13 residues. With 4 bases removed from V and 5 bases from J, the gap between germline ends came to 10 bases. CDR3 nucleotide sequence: TGTGCCAGCAGCCGGGATGGGGATCAGCCCCAGCATTTT. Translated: CASSRDGDQPQHF.

CDR3 DNA: TGTGCCAGCAGTTGGGACAGGGACACTGAAGCTTTCTTT. Translation: CASSWDRDTEAFF. V gene TRBV12-3 or TRBV12-4 combines with J gene TRBJ1-1, with TRBD1 matching 9 bases. This CDR3 is 13 amino acids long. Trimming took 4 bases from V and 3 from J; bases not matched to a gene: 0.

CDR3 protein: CAWSLAYEQYF. CDR3 sequence (DNA): TGTGCCTGGAGTTTGGCTTACGAGCAGTACTTC. This chain links TRBV30 with TRBJ2-7; no clear D gene. From germline, CDR1 is GTSNPN and CDR2 SVGIG (reference sequence). V was shortened by 2 bases and J by 4 bases, with 6 bases between the two germline ends. The CDR3 has 11 amino acids.

The CDR3 nucleotides are TGTGCCTGGGGGGCCCCCGGGACTTCCTACGAGCAGTACTTC. This codes for CAWGAPGTSYEQYF. The chain recombines TRBV30 with TRBJ2-7, with D maybe TRBD2 (6 bases). Between the trimmed V and J ends, which lost 5 bases and 1 base, there was a span of 15 bases. The CDR3 spans 14 residues. Germline CDR1 GTSNPN, CDR2 SVGIG (reference sequence).